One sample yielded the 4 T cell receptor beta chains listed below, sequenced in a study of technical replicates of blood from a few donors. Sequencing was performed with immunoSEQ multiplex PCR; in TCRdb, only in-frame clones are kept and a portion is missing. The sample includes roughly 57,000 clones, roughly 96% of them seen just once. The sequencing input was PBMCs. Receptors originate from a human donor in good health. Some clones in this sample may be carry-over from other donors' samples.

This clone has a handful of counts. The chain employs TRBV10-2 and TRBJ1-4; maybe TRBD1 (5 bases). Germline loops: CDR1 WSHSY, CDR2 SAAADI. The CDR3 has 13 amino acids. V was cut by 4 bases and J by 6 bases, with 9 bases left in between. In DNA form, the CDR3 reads TGCGCCAGCAGTGGGGGCATGGATGAAAAACTGTTTTTT. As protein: CASSGGMDEKLFF.

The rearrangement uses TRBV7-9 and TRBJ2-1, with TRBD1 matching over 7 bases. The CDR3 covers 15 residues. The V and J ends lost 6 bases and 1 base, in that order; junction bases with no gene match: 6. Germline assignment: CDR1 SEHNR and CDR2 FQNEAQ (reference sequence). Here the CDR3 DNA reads TGTGCCAGCAGTCACGACAGGGCATCCTACAATGAGCAGTTCTTC. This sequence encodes CASSHDRASYNEQFF.

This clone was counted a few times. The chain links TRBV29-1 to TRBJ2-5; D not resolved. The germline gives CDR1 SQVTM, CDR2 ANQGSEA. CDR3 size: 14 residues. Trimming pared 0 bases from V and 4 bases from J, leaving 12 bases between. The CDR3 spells CSVEDSPVRETQYF. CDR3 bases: TGCAGCGTTGAAGACTCTCCGGTTAGAGAGACCCAGTACTTC.

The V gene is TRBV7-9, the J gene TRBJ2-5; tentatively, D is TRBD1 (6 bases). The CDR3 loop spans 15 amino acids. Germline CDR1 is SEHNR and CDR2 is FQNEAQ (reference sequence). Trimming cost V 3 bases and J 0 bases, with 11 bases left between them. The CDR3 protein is CASSLTGWYQETQYF. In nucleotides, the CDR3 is TGTGCCAGCAGCTTGACAGGATGGTACCAAGAGACCCAGTACTTC.